The clone carrying this T cell receptor beta chain was seen only a few times. Produced via immunoSEQ multiplex PCR; TCRdb's table is partial and in-frame only. There are under 1,100,000 clones in the sample; under 80% occur only once, and approximately 1.5% lies in the top ten. This specimen comes from a study of shared clonotypes between healthy human individuals. Sequenced material: memory CD4+ T cells sorted from blood. The subset: CD45RA-negative fraction. This sequence was found in a man between 18 and 29 years old in good health.

CDR3 nucleotide sequence: TGTGCCAGCAGCCCAGGGACCGTAGTTGCAACTAATGAAAAACTGTTTTTT. It yields the protein CASSPGTVVATNEKLFF. The chain combines TRBV7-6 with TRBJ1-4, with a tentative D call TRBD1 (5 bases). Trimming stripped 5 bases from V and 0 bases from J, with 16 bases between. This CDR3 spans 17 amino acids. Germline V lookup: CDR1 SGHVS, CDR2 FNYEAQ.